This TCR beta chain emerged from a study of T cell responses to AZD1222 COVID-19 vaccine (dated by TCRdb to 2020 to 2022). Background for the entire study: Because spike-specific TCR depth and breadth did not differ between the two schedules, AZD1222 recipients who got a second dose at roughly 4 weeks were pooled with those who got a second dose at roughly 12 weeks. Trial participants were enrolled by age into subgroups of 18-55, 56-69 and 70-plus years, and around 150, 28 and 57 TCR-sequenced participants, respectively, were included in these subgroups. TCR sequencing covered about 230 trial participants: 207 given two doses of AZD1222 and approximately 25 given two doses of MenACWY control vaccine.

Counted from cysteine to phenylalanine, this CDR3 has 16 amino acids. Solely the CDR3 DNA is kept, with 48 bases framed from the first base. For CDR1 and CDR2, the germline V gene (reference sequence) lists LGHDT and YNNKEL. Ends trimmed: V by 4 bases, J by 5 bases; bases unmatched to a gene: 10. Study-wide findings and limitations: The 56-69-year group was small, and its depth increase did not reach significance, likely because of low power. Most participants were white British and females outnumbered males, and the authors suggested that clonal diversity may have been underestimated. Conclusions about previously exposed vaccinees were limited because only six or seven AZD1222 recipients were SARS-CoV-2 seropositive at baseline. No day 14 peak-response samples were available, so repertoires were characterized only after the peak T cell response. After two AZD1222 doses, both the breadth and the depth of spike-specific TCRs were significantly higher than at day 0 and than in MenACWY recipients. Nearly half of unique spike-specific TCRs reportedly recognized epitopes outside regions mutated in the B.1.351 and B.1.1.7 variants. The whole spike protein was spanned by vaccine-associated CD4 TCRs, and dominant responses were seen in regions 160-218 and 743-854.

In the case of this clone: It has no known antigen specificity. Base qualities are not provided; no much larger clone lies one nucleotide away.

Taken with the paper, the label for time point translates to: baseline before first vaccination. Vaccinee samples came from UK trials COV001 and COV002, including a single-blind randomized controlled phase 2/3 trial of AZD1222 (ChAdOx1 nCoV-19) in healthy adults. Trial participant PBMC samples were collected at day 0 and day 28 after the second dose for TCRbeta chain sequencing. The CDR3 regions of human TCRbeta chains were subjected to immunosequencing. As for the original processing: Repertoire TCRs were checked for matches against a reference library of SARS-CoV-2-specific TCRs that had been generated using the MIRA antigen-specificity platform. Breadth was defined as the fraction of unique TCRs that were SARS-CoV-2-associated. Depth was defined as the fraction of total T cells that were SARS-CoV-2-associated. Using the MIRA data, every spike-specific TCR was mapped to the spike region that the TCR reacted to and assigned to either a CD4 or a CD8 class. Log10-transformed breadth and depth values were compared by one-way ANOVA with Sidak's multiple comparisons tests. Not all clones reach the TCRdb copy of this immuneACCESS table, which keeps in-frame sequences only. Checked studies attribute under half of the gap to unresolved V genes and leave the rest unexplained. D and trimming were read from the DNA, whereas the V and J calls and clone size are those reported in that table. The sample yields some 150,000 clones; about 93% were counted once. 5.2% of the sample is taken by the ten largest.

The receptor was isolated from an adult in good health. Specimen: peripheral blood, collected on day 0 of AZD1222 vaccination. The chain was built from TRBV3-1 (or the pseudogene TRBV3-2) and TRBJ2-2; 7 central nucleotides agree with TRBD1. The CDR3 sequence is CASSPHVGTATGELFF. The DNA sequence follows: TGTGCCAGCAGCCCTCACGTCGGGACAGCTACCGGGGAGCTGTTTTTT.